These T cell receptor beta chains were read from a single sample in a study of T cell responses to AZD1222 COVID-19 vaccine. Method: immunoSEQ multiplex PCR; TCRdb's copy keeps in-frame clones and lacks some. The table has about 160,000 clones, about nine tenths seen once. The sequencing here drew on peripheral blood, taken 28 days after the second AZD1222 dose. These receptors were obtained from an adult who received the AZD1222 COVID-19 vaccine. The CDR3 runs from the conserved cysteine through the conserved F or W. The D gene is left open where the match is weak. The size field is filled for only some rows; it gives once, few, many or a size class.

NA,TRBJ1-2,TRBV5-5,NA,15,CASSLVPQGMNGYTF,TGTGCCAGCAGCTTGGTCCCCCAGGGGATGAATGGCTACACCTTC
NA,TRBJ1-5,TRBV29-1,NA,14,CSADGQVSNQPQHF,TGCAGCGCCGACGGGCAGGTGAGCAATCAGCCCCAGCATTTT
NA,TRBJ2-3,TRBV2,NA,15,CASSESRPSTDTQYF,TGTGCCAGCAGTGAGTCCCGCCCCAGCACAGATACGCAGTATTTT
TRBD1,TRBJ1-2,TRBV7-9,NA,16,CASGETGGASRYGYTF,TGTGCCAGCGGTGAAACAGGGGGCGCGAGCCGCTATGGCTACACCTTC
NA,TRBJ1-2,TRBV11-2,medium-sized,19,CASSLDVMGRVAFLDGYTF,TGTGCCAGCAGCTTAGATGTAATGGGCAGGGTAGCATTTTTGGATGGCTACACCTTC
TRBD1,TRBJ1-1,TRBV6-5,NA,13,CASNRDSGGEAFF,TGTGCCAGCAACAGGGACTCAGGGGGTGAAGCTTTCTTT
NA,TRBJ2-2,TRBV19,NA,16,CASSIGLALNTGELFF,TGTGCCAGTAGTATTGGGCTAGCCTTGAACACCGGGGAGCTGTTTTTT
NA,TRBJ1-3,TRBV19,NA,16,CASSPSTPGPGNTIYF,TGTGCCAGTAGTCCCTCCACCCCAGGGCCTGGAAACACCATATATTTT
TRBD2,TRBJ2-7,TRBV27,NA,15,CASSPRLAGAGEQYF,TGTGCCAGCAGTCCGAGACTAGCGGGAGCGGGGGAGCAGTACTTC
NA,TRBJ2-7,TRBV7-3,few,13,CASSPGQNYEQYF,TGTGCCAGCAGCCCAGGACAGAACTACGAGCAGTACTTC
NA,TRBJ1-4,TRBV5-4,once,14,CASSFRTENEKLFF,TGTGCCAGCAGCTTTCGGACCGAAAATGAAAAACTGTTTTTT
TRBD1,TRBJ1-2,TRBV29-1,NA,13,CSVEWTGDYGYTF,TGCAGCGTTGAATGGACAGGGGACTATGGCTACACCTTC
NA,TRBJ1-1,TRBV19,NA,17,CASSIAPLDGQNTEAFF,TGTGCCAGTAGTATAGCTCCCTTGGACGGTCAGAACACTGAAGCTTTCTTT
NA,TRBJ2-1,TRBV9,NA,11,CASSAEYEQFF,TGTGCCAGCAGCGCGGAGTATGAGCAGTTCTTC
NA,TRBJ1-5,TRBV6-5,NA,11,CASREEQPQHF,TGTGCCAGCAGGGAGGAGCAGCCCCAGCATTTT
TRBD2,TRBJ2-1,TRBV9,few,17,CASSVEGSGVPEEEQFF,TGTGCCAGCAGCGTAGAGGGTAGCGGGGTCCCGGAGGAAGAGCAGTTCTTC
TRBD1,TRBJ1-2,TRBV15,NA,14,CATSRQQGARGYTF,TGTGCCACCAGCAGACAACAGGGGGCGCGTGGCTACACCTTC
TRBD2,TRBJ2-1,TRBV4-3,NA,18,CASSQERSYGLAYDEQFF,TGCGCCAGCAGCCAAGAAAGGTCCTATGGACTAGCATACGATGAGCAGTTCTTC
TRBD1,TRBJ2-7,TRBV18,NA,17,CASSSLTLGQGSYEQYF,TGTGCCAGCTCATCTCTAACCCTGGGACAGGGATCCTACGAGCAGTACTTC
NA,TRBJ2-7,TRBV5-1,once,20,CASSLGLNRGQRPNSYEQYF,TGCGCCAGCAGCTTGGGTTTGAATAGGGGACAACGTCCTAATTCCTACGAGCAGTACTTC
TRBD2,TRBJ2-1,TRBV5-1,NA,15,CASSSSGDSYNEQFF,TGCGCCAGCAGCTCGAGCGGGGACTCCTACAATGAGCAGTTCTTC
NA,TRBJ2-1,TRBV27,NA,14,CASRRSPTYNEQFF,TGTGCCAGCAGGAGGAGCCCGACCTACAATGAGCAGTTCTTC
NA,TRBJ2-3,TRBV9,NA,16,CASSARGARLTDTQYF,TGTGCCAGCAGCGCTAGGGGGGCGCGACTAACAGATACGCAGTATTTT
NA,TRBJ1-5,TRBV9,NA,13,CASSVGDNQPQHF,TGTGCCAGCAGCGTGGGGGACAATCAGCCCCAGCATTTT
NA,TRBJ2-2,TRBV6-4,NA,16,CASSDGTSANTGELFF,TGTGCCAGCAGTGACGGGACCTCTGCGAACACCGGGGAGCTGTTTTTT
TRBD1,TRBJ2-1,TRBV5-1,NA,14,CASSQVQGGYEQFF,TGCGCCAGCAGCCAGGTACAGGGGGGTTATGAGCAGTTCTTC
NA,TRBJ1-1,TRBV14,NA,13,CASSLGTHTEAFF,TGTGCCAGCAGCCTTGGGACACACACTGAAGCTTTCTTT
NA,TRBJ1-3,TRBV4-1,NA,15,CASSSGRGAGNTIYF,TGCGCCAGCAGCTCCGGACGCGGCGCTGGAAACACCATATATTTT
TRBD1,TRBJ1-6,TRBV7-9,NA,19,CASSSNRAMEGTGESPLHF,TGTGCCAGCAGCTCAAACCGGGCAATGGAGGGGACAGGGGAATCACCCCTCCACTTT
NA,TRBJ1-3,TRBV2,NA,15,CASSQRQSSGNTIYF,TGTGCCAGCAGCCAACGACAGAGCTCTGGAAACACCATATATTTT
TRBD1,TRBJ1-6,TRBV30,NA,14,CAWRATGESSPLHF,TGTGCCTGGAGGGCGACAGGGGAAAGTTCACCCCTCCACTTT
TRBD2,TRBJ2-7,TRBV29-1,once,13,CSVETSGSDEQYF,TGCAGCGTCGAGACTAGCGGGAGCGACGAGCAGTACTTC
NA,TRBJ2-3,TRBV5-8,NA,13,CASSFRGSDTQYF,TGTGCCAGCAGCTTCCGGGGCTCGGATACGCAGTATTTT
TRBD1,TRBJ1-2,TRBV5-6,NA,13,CASSPTGRGGYTF,TGTGCCAGCAGCCCGACAGGGAGGGGTGGCTACACCTTC
NA,TRBJ1-6,TRBV11-2,NA,17,CASSLVRTPAFNSPLHF,TGTGCCAGCAGCTTAGTTAGGACCCCGGCTTTTAATTCACCCCTCCACTTT
TRBD1,TRBJ2-7,TRBV9,NA,16,CASSVEGAVFSYEQYF,TGTGCCAGCAGCGTAGAGGGGGCTGTTTTTAGCTACGAGCAGTACTTC
NA,TRBJ1-4,TRBV20-1,few,11,CSANRDEKLFF,TGCAGTGCTAACAGGGATGAAAAACTGTTTTTT
NA,TRBJ1-4,TRBV7-9,NA,15,CASSLPSGPNEKLFF,TGTGCCAGCAGCTTACCCTCGGGCCCTAATGAAAAACTGTTTTTT
NA,TRBJ2-3,TRBV7-3,NA,13,CASSLTYTDTQYF,TGTGCCAGCAGCTTAACCTACACAGATACGCAGTATTTT
NA,TRBJ1-4,TRBV11-3,NA,17,CASTRGLPGGTNEKLFF,TGTGCCAGCACCCGGGGGTTACCAGGAGGAACTAATGAAAAACTGTTTTTT
TRBD2,TRBJ2-7,TRBV3-1/TRBV3-2,NA,15,CASSPTSGHLDEQYF,TGTGCCAGCAGCCCGACTAGCGGGCATTTGGACGAGCAGTACTTC
NA,TRBJ1-1,TRBV5-5,NA,16,CASSLGPSGGSPEAFF,TGTGCCAGCAGCTTGGGCCCATCTGGGGGGTCGCCTGAAGCTTTCTTT
NA,TRBJ2-3,TRBV18,NA,12,CASSSMADTQYF,TGTGCCAGCTCCTCGATGGCAGATACGCAGTATTTT
NA,TRBJ2-7,TRBV29-1,NA,12,CSAAGQSYEQYF,TGCAGCGCTGCGGGACAGTCCTACGAGCAGTACTTC
NA,TRBJ2-7,TRBV7-2,NA,12,CASSRGADEQYF,TGTGCCAGCAGCCGGGGGGCTGACGAGCAGTACTTC
TRBD2,TRBJ2-1,TRBV5-4,NA,15,CASSSGTSGYNEQFF,TGTGCCAGCAGCTCAGGGACTAGCGGCTACAATGAGCAGTTCTTC
TRBD1,TRBJ2-2,TRBV11-3,NA,16,CASSFDRVGGTGELFF,TGTGCCAGCAGCTTCGACAGGGTAGGCGGCACCGGGGAGCTGTTTTTT
NA,TRBJ1-3,TRBV18,NA,13,CASLPPTGNTIYF,TGTGCCAGCTTACCGCCCACTGGAAACACCATATATTTT
TRBD1,TRBJ2-1,TRBV6-2/TRBV6-3,NA,14,CASSFRQGLNEQFF,TGTGCCAGCAGTTTTCGACAGGGGTTAAATGAGCAGTTCTTC
TRBD1,TRBJ2-7,TRBV5-6,NA,15,CASSLGDRATYEQYF,TGTGCCAGCAGCTTGGGGGACAGGGCGACCTACGAGCAGTACTTC
TRBD1,TRBJ1-5,TRBV30,NA,18,CAWSVFRDSLYSNQPQHF,TGTGCCTGGAGTGTTTTCCGGGACAGCCTATATAGCAATCAGCCCCAGCATTTT
NA,TRBJ2-2,TRBV7-8,NA,15,CASREPTSQAGELFF,TGTGCCAGCAGAGAGCCGACGAGTCAGGCCGGGGAGCTGTTTTTT
NA,TRBJ2-1,TRBV29-1,NA,10,CSVGENEQFF,TGCAGCGTCGGGGAGAATGAGCAGTTCTTC